The clone carrying this TCR beta chain was seen many times. Germline assignment: CDR1 MDHEN and CDR2 SYDVKM. The CDR3 consists of 14 residues. Trimming at V came to 1 base and at J to 7 bases, leaving 5 bases not matched to a gene. A 10 ml volume of fresh peripheral blood provided the PBMCs. The data stem from a study of Graves' ophthalmopathy and Graves' hyperthyroidism. As the template, RNA transcripts were used to amplify TCR beta CDR3 regions. HTBI primers primed a first-round RT-PCR, and a second-round multiplex PCR followed. TCRdb called the multiplex PCR reads again in MiXCR, with one record for every CDR3 protein. This table has approximately 210,000 distinct CDR3 sequences, 25% to 30% appearing once.

The receptor's source is a man aged 50-60 years with Graves' ophthalmopathy. The rearrangement uses TRBV28 and TRBJ1-2; 8 bases line up with TRBD1. The material sequenced was peripheral blood. The CDR3 sequence is CASSLFQGAGGYTF. The CDR3 DNA reads TGTGCCAGCAGTTTATTCCAGGGGGCGGGTGGCTACACCTTC.